This TCR beta chain derives from a study of OX40 agonist ivuxolimab in advanced cancers. Profiling relied on immunoSEQ multiplex PCR, and the TCRdb table lists in-frame clones only, not all of them. The sample comprises approximately 84,000 clones, about 89% of which are singletons, and 0.43% rests with the top ten. Study-wide findings and caveats: Among patients with partial responses at 0.1-3.0 mg/kg, clonal expansion was among the lowest. Dose levels from 0.1 to 3.0 mg/kg saw CD4+ and CD8+ blood T cells expand clonally by week 6. The study found that CD8+ T cells averaged more expanded clones than CD4+.

On this clone itself: Its antigen remains unidentified.

Trimming cost V 6 bases and J 9 bases, with 32 bases left between them. The CDR3 sequence is 19 residues long. The germline V gene encodes CDR1 LNHDA and CDR2 SQIVND (reference sequence). The study sampled blood at baseline, cycle 4 day 1, and cycle 7 day 1. The sequence derives from an adult with an advanced solid tumor such as melanoma, head and neck, liver or kidney cancer. Specimen: CD4+ or CD8+ T cells sorted from blood, collected in a trial of the OX40 agonist ivuxolimab. The rearrangement joins TRBV19 to TRBJ2-2, with D possibly being TRBD1 or TRBD2 (5 bases each). The CDR3 DNA reads TGTGCCAGTAGCCCGGGGCTTGAAGGAGGTCTTGCGGGTGCCCGGGAGCTGTTTTTT. Translating it yields CASSPGLEGGLAGARELFF.